The rows below give T cell receptor beta chains drawn from one sample of a study of early T cells in non-severe SARS-CoV-2 infection. TCRdb fed the 5' RACE reads into MiXCR, producing one record per CDR3 protein. This table has 25,000 to 30,000 distinct CDR3 sequences, 5% to 7% appearing once. Source material: whole blood. These receptor sequences come from an adult who was a healthcare worker with PCR-confirmed SARS-CoV-2 infection or an uninfected control (not recorded which). The CDR3 runs from the conserved cysteine through the conserved F or W. The order of the fields is CDR3 length, D gene, J gene, V gene, clone size, CDR3 protein, CDR3 DNA. The D gene is left open where the match is weak. Clone size is given for some rows only: seen once, a few or many times, or a class if the clone is expanded.

13 - TRBJ2-3 TRBV14 many CASSQVWGGTQYF TGTGCCAGCAGCCAAGTTTGGGGAGGTACGCAGTATTTT
13 - TRBJ2-3 TRBV7-2 few CASSLQGIDTQYF TGTGCCAGCAGCCTGCAGGGTATCGATACGCAGTATTTT
13 - TRBJ2-1 TRBV7-9 - CASSSRRANEQFF TGTGCCAGCAGCTCCCGACGAGCCAATGAGCAGTTCTTC
17 - TRBJ2-3 TRBV3-1 many CASRGEEAGPSTDTQYF TGTGCCAGTAGGGGGGAAGAAGCGGGGCCAAGCACAGATACGCAGTATTTT
18 TRBD2 TRBJ2-3 TRBV6-4 - CASSDSNLGLVGPDTQYF TGTGCCAGCAGTGACTCAAACCTCGGACTAGTTGGCCCAGATACGCAGTATTTT
14 TRBD1 TRBJ2-7 TRBV10-3 many CAIMSAGTGAEQYF TGTGCCATCATGAGCGCCGGGACAGGGGCCGAGCAGTACTTC
14 TRBD1 TRBJ2-2 TRBV7-2 few CASSPDRGRGELFF TGTGCCAGCAGCCCGGACAGGGGGCGGGGGGAGCTGTTTTTC
11 - TRBJ2-3 TRBV10-3 many CAISVKDTQYF TGTGCCATCAGTGTGAAAGATACGCAGTATTTT
14 - TRBJ2-7 TRBV7-2 few CASSLGRDGYEQYF TGTGCCAGCAGCTTAGGCAGGGATGGATACGAGCAGTACTTC
15 - TRBJ2-3 TRBV6-1 many CASSEALGVSDTQYF TGTGCCAGCAGTGAAGCGCTAGGGGTCTCAGATACGCAGTATTTT
14 - TRBJ2-3 TRBV11-2 few CASSFYSRADTQYF TGTGCCAGCAGCTTTTACTCCCGGGCGGATACGCAGTATTTT
15 - TRBJ2-3 TRBV11-2 few CASSFGLRYTDTQYF TGTGCCAGCAGCTTCGGACTTAGGTACACAGATACGCAGTATTTT
16 TRBD2 TRBJ2-3 TRBV15 few CATSKGTSGTTDTQYF TGTGCCACCAGCAAGGGGACTAGCGGAACCACAGATACGCAGTATTTT
13 - TRBJ2-7 TRBV7-9 few CASTPSALGEQYF TGTGCCAGCACCCCCAGCGCCCTAGGGGAGCAGTACTTC
14 - TRBJ1-4 TRBV6-2/TRBV6-3 many CASTTREGDEKLFF TGTGCCAGCACCACCCGGGAGGGAGATGAAAAACTGTTTTTT
15 - TRBJ2-1 TRBV7-6 many CATRGEPSSYNEQFF TGTGCCACACGTGGCGAACCGAGCTCCTACAATGAGCAGTTCTTC
16 TRBD2 TRBJ2-1 TRBV7-2 many CASSSGLAISYNEQFF TGTGCCAGCAGCTCGGGACTAGCAATCTCCTACAATGAGCAGTTCTTC
11 - TRBJ2-1 TRBV12-3/TRBV12-4 many CASSLAYEQFF TGTGCCAGCAGTTTAGCCTATGAGCAGTTCTTC
16 - TRBJ1-1 TRBV20-1 medium-sized CSARVQGSDVWTEAFF TGCAGTGCTAGGGTACAGGGATCAGACGTATGGACTGAAGCTTTCTTT
12 - TRBJ1-1 TRBV29-1 - CSVVAPGTEAFF TGCAGCGTTGTTGCTCCTGGGACTGAAGCTTTCTTT
13 - TRBJ1-4 TRBV7-9 many CASSLGTNEKLFF TGTGCCAGCAGCTTAGGAACTAATGAAAAACTGTTTTTT
14 TRBD2 TRBJ2-7 TRBV12-3/TRBV12-4 many CASSLSGGAHEQYF TGTGCCAGCAGTTTAAGCGGGGGGGCCCACGAGCAGTACTTC
11 - TRBJ1-2 TRBV28 many CASSLRAGYTF TGTGCCAGCAGTCTCAGGGCTGGCTACACCTTC
15 TRBD1 TRBJ1-4 TRBV7-9 few CASSLAGTVPEKLFF TGTGCCAGCAGCTTAGCGGGGACAGTTCCCGAAAAACTGTTTTTT
15 - TRBJ2-6 TRBV6-4 - CASGGGQGGANVLTF TGTGCCAGCGGAGGGGGGCAAGGTGGGGCCAACGTCCTGACTTTC
17 TRBD1 TRBJ1-6 TRBV27 medium-sized CASSLRLFGTGRSPLHF TGTGCCAGCAGTTTAAGGTTATTTGGGACAGGGCGATCACCCCTCCACTTT
14 - TRBJ1-5 TRBV2 many CASSERYSNQPQHF TGTGCCAGCAGTGAACGGTATAGCAATCAGCCCCAGCATTTT
15 TRBD1 TRBJ2-7 TRBV2 many CASSEYGQASYEQYF TGTGCCAGCAGTGAATACGGACAGGCATCCTACGAGCAGTACTTC
15 TRBD1 TRBJ2-2 TRBV7-8 many CASSLVRGRPGELFF TGTGCCAGCAGCTTAGTCAGGGGGCGTCCCGGGGAGCTGTTTTTT
14 - TRBJ2-1 TRBV7-9 many CASNLASAGNEQFF TGTGCCAGCAACTTAGCCTCCGCGGGGAATGAGCAGTTCTTC
17 - TRBJ1-1 TRBV7-9 - CASSLAAGAGRNTEAFF TGTGCCAGCAGCTTAGCGGCAGGCGCGGGCAGGAACACTGAAGCTTTCTTT
13 TRBD2 TRBJ2-5 TRBV6-2/TRBV6-3 many CAIRLAVLETQYF TGTGCCATCCGACTAGCTGTATTGGAGACCCAGTACTTC
11 - TRBJ2-1 TRBV27 medium-sized CASSLYNEQFF TGTGCCAGCAGTCTTTACAATGAGCAGTTCTTC
16 - TRBJ2-7 TRBV11-2 few CASSHTPSGPSYEQYF TGTGCCAGCAGCCATACGCCTTCCGGGCCCTCCTACGAGCAGTACTTC
15 TRBD1 TRBJ1-5 TRBV11-2 few CASSMGQRSNQPQHF TGTGCCAGCAGCATGGGACAGCGGAGCAATCAGCCCCAGCATTTT